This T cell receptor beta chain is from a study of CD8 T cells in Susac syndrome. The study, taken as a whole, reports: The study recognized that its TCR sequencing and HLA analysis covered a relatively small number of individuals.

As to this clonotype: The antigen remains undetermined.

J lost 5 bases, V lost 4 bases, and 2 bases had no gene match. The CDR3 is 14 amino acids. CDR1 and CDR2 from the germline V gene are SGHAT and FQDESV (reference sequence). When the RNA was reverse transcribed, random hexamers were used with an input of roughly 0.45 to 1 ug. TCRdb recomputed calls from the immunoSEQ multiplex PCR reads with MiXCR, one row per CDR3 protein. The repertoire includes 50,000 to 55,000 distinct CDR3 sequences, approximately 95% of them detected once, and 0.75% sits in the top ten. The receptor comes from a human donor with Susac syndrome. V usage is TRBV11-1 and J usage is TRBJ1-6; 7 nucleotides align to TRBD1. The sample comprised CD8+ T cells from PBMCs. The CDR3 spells CASSYRGNNSPLHF. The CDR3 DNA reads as TGTGCCAGCAGCTACAGGGGAAATAATTCACCCCTCCACTTT.